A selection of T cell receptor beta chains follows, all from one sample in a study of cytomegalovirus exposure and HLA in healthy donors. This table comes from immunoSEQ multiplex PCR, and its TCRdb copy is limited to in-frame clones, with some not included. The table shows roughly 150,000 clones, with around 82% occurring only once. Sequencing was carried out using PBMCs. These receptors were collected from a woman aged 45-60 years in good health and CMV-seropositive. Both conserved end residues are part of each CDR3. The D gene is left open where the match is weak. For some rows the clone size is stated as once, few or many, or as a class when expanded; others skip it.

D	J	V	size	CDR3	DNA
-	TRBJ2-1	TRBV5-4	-	CASSLPPAVHNEQFF	TGTGCCAGCAGCTTGCCGCCGGCGGTTCACAATGAGCAGTTCTTC
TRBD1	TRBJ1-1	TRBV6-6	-	CASSWGQGSTEAFF	TGTGCCAGCAGTTGGGGACAGGGGAGCACTGAAGCTTTCTTT
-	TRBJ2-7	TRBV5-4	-	CASSSGQRYEQYF	TGTGCCAGCAGCTCCGGACAGCGCTACGAGCAGTACTTC
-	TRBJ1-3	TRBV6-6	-	CASERAGSGNTIYF	TGTGCCAGCGAGAGGGCTGGGTCTGGAAACACCATATATTTT
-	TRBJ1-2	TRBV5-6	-	CASSPPRGAQNYGYTF	TGTGCCAGCAGTCCGCCTCGGGGGGCGCAGAACTATGGCTACACCTTC
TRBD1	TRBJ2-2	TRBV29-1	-	CSVARTGNAGELFF	TGCAGCGTTGCACGGACAGGGAACGCCGGGGAGCTGTTTTTT
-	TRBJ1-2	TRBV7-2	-	CASSLASLANYGYTF	TGTGCCAGCAGCTTAGCGTCTCTAGCTAACTATGGCTACACCTTC
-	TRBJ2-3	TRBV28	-	CASRAVTDTQYF	TGTGCCAGCAGGGCGGTCACAGATACGCAGTATTTT
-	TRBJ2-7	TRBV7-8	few	CASSGLVWSGEQYF	TGTGCCAGCAGTGGTCTGGTATGGTCGGGCGAGCAGTACTTC
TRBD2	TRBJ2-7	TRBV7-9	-	CASSLLAGGSSYEQYF	TGTGCCAGCAGCTTACTAGCGGGGGGTTCCTCCTACGAGCAGTACTTC
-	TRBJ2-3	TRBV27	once	CASQGGGTDTQYF	TGTGCCAGCCAAGGGGGAGGCACAGATACGCAGTATTTT
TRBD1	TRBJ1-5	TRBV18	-	CASSPSTGSDQPQHF	TGTGCCAGCTCACCATCGACAGGGAGCGATCAGCCCCAGCATTTT
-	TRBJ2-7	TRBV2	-	CASSGSRQGRYEQYF	TGTGCCAGCAGTGGATCTCGGCAGGGAAGGTACGAGCAGTACTTC
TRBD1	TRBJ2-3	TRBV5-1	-	CASSLDPRVDRADTQYF	TGCGCCAGCAGCTTGGACCCCCGGGTAGACAGGGCGGATACGCAGTATTTT
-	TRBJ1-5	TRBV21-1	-	CASSSRAGTGYQPQHF	TGTGCCAGCAGCAGTAGGGCCGGGACAGGGTATCAGCCCCAGCATTTT
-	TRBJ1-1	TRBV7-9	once	CSSSFPPRTASNTEAFF	TGTTCCAGCAGCTTCCCCCCCAGGACAGCTAGTAACACTGAAGCTTTCTTT
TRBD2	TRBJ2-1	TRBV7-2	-	CASSLRGGHNEQFF	TGTGCCAGCAGCTTACGGGGGGGCCACAATGAGCAGTTCTTC
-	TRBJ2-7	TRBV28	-	CASSSGGESYEQYF	TGTGCCAGCAGTTCCGGCGGGGAATCCTACGAGCAGTACTTC
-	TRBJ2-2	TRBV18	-	CASSTTQGTNTGELFF	TGTGCCAGCTCCACCACCCAGGGGACGAACACCGGGGAGCTGTTTTTT
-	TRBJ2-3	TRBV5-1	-	CASSRDDTQYF	TGCGCCAGCAGTCGGGATGATACGCAGTATTTT
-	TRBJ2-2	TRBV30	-	CAWSVLGNGELFF	TGTGCCTGGAGTGTACTCGGTAACGGGGAGCTGTTTTTT
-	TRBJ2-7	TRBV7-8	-	CASSFHRDSLSYEQYF	TGTGCCAGCAGCTTCCACAGGGATTCCCTTTCCTACGAGCAGTACTTC
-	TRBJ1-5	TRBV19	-	CASSPTAGQPQHF	TGTGCCAGTTCCCCGACAGCCGGTCAGCCCCAGCATTTT
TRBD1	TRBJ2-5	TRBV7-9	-	CASRHRDRGKVRQETQYF	TGTGCCAGCAGACACCGGGACAGGGGGAAGGTAAGGCAAGAGACCCAGTACTTC
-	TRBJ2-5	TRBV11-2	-	CASSLDVGPGTQYF	TGTGCCAGCAGCTTAGATGTGGGGCCCGGGACCCAGTACTTC
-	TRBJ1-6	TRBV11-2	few	CASSQKSPTLHF	TGTGCCAGCAGCCAGAAGTCGCCCACCCTCCACTTT
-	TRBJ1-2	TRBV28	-	CASSVRTVAYGYTF	TGTGCCAGCAGTGTGAGGACAGTAGCCTATGGCTACACCTTC
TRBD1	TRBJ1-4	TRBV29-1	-	CSVRTGLNEKLFF	TGCAGCGTGAGGACAGGTTTGAATGAAAAACTGTTTTTT
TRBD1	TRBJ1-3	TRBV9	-	CASSVGTGGNSGNTIYF	TGTGCCAGCAGCGTAGGGACAGGGGGGAACTCTGGAAACACCATATATTTT
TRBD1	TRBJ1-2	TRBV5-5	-	CASSLGQGDGYTF	TGTGCCAGCAGCTTGGGCCAGGGGGATGGCTACACCTTC
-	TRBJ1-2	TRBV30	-	CAWSRDFYGYTF	TGTGCCTGGAGCAGGGATTTCTATGGCTACACCTTC
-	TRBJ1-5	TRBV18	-	CASSPGPYGDQPQHF	TGTGCCAGCTCACCCGGACCCTACGGGGATCAGCCCCAGCATTTT